This T cell receptor beta chain was identified during a study of T-cell memory formation after mild COVID-19. Each CDR3 protein gets one entry after TCRdb re-called the 5' RACE reads with MiXCR. The data hold approximately 500,000 distinct CDR3 sequences, with 20% to 30% observed a single time. Per germline, CDR1 SQVTM and CDR2 ANQGSEA. This CDR3 has 17 amino acids. The junction had 16 bases not matched to a gene; V was cut back by 0 bases and J by 9 bases. This receptor was obtained from an adult woman who had mild COVID-19 (a few samples of this study predate the infection). Cell type and time point are not known. The sample comprised PBMCs or a T cell subset sorted from them (not recorded which). V and J are TRBV29-1 and TRBJ2-1; 8 nucleotides line up with TRBD2. CDR3 amino acids: CSVEDAIGGAWVGEQFF. The CDR3 region has the DNA TGCAGCGTTGAAGACGCGATCGGGGGGGCCTGGGTCGGTGAGCAGTTCTTC.